The present T cell receptor (beta chain) was sequenced within a study of T cell repertoires in cytomegalovirus infection. Turning to the study itself: The authors relied on CMV epitopes, both recently identified HLA-C-restricted and well-studied HLA-B-restricted. Public TCR beta signatures marked donors with CMV infection and the matching HLA.

This clonotype was recorded a few times. Its antigen remains unknown. Study results and caveats: Using cumulative public TCR beta family frequency, the authors identified those who carried CMV together with the relevant HLA. Dominating the ex vivo response were HLA-C-restricted CMV-specific TCR beta clonotypes.

TCRdb called the reads again in MiXCR, with one record for every CDR3 protein. The sample yields a few hundred thousand distinct CDR3 sequences, under 35% seen once. The trim removed 1 base at V and 3 bases at J, leaving 9 bases unmatched. This CDR3 contains 17 residues. From germline, CDR1 is MNHEY and CDR2 SVGAGI. V is TRBV6-5 and J is TRBJ2-7, with TRBD1 identical over 10 bases. The sequencing used cultured PBMCs, collected from culture after CMV antigen stimulation. The clonotype comes from a human donor in good health (CMV status not recorded). Some clones in this sample may be carry-over from other donors' samples. In DNA, the CDR3 is TGTGCCAGCAGTTACTATGGGTTTGGGGACAGGGGCTACGAGCAGTACTTC. Encoded protein: CASSYYGFGDRGYEQYF.